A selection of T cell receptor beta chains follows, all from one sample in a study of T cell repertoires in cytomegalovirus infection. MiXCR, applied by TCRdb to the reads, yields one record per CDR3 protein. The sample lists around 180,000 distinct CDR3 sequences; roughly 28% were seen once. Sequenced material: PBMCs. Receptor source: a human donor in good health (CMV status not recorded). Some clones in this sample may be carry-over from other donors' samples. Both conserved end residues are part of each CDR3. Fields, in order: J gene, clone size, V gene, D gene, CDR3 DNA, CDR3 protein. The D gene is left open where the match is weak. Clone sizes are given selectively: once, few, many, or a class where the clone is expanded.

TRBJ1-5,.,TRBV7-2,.,TGTGCCAGCAGCTTAGAAGTAACTCCCGGGCAGCCCCAGCATTTT,CASSLEVTPGQPQHF
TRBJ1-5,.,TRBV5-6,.,TGTGCCAGCAGCTTGAAAGGGGCGGTAGGCAATCAGCCCCAGCATTTT,CASSLKGAVGNQPQHF
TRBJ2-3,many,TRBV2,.,TGTGCCAGCAGTGACGCAGGGATCCCAGATACGCAGTATTTT,CASSDAGIPDTQYF
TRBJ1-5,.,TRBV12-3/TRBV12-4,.,TGTGCCAGCAGTTTGTCCCAGCATTTT,CASSLSQHF
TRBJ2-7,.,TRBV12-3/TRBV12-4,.,TGTGCCAGCAGTATGCCGGGACCCACAGTCGACGAGCAGTACTTC,CASSMPGPTVDEQYF
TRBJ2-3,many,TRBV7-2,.,TGTGCCAGCAGCTTAGGTGGGGTTAGCACAGATACGCAGTATTTT,CASSLGGVSTDTQYF
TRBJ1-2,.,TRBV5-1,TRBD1,TGCGCCAGCAGCTTGGCGAGACAGGGGCCGACGAACTATGGCTACACCTTC,CASSLARQGPTNYGYTF
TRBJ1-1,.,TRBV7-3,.,TGTGCCAGCAGCGAGCGACTGGGCAACACTGAAGCTTTCTTT,CASSERLGNTEAFF
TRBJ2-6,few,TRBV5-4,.,TGTGCCAGCAGCTCAGTGCTCTCTGGGGCCAACGTCCTGACTTTC,CASSSVLSGANVLTF
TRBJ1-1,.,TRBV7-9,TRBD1,TGTGCCAGCAGCGAGGGGGCCTACACTGAAGCTTTCTTT,CASSEGAYTEAFF
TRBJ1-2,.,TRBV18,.,TGTGCCAGCTCACCCAACCAGGGAGAAAGCTCTAACTATGGCTACACCTTC,CASSPNQGESSNYGYTF
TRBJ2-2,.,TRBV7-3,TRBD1,TGTGCCAGCAGCATAGCCGGGACAGGGATTCTCGGGGAGCTGTTTTTT,CASSIAGTGILGELFF
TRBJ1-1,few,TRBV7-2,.,TGTGCCAGCAGCTTTAAAGGGGGGATCATGAACACTGAAGCTTTCTTT,CASSFKGGIMNTEAFF
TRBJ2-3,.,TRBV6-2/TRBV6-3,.,TGTGCCAGCAGTCCACACCCCGCCGGGGTGGCACTTAGCACAGATACGCAGTATTTT,CASSPHPAGVALSTDTQYF
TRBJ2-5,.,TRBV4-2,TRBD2,TGTGCCAGCAGCCAAGATACTAGCGGGGGGGCAGAGACCCAGTACTTC,CASSQDTSGGAETQYF
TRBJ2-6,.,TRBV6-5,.,TGTGCCAGCAGCTGGGTCTCTGGGACCAACGTCCTGACTTTC,CASSWVSGTNVLTF
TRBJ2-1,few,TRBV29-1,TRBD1,TGCAGCGTTGAAACAGGGGTGGCAAATGAGCAGTTCTTC,CSVETGVANEQFF
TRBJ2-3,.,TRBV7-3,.,TGTGCCAGCAGCTTCTTAGGGGGGGTCGCAGATACGCAGTATTTT,CASSFLGGVADTQYF
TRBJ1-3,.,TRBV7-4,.,TGTGCCAGCAGCCCAAGGAGGAGCACCGATCGAAACACCATATATTTT,CASSPRRSTDRNTIYF
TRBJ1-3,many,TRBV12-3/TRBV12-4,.,TGTGCCAGCAGAGAGACAGTAGGATCTGGAAACACCATATATTTT,CASRETVGSGNTIYF